The rows below give T cell receptor beta chains drawn from one sample of a study of T cell responses to AZD1222 COVID-19 vaccine. Clones were sequenced by immunoSEQ multiplex PCR, and TCRdb holds only the in-frame ones, with some missing. The table has roughly 110,000 clones, 87% seen once; the top ten hold 4% to 5.5%. Here the sequenced sample was peripheral blood, taken on day 0 of AZD1222 vaccination. The receptors come from an adult in good health. Both conserved end residues are trimmed from each CDR3. Expanded clones are given a class, and other clones once, few, many or no size at all.

v_call: TRBV15; clone_size: -; cdr3_length: 18; j_call: TRBJ2-1; cdr3_aa: ATSRDQGSDRGSSYNEQF
v_call: TRBV6-2/TRBV6-3; clone_size: -; cdr3_length: 17; j_call: TRBJ2-6; cdr3_aa: ASSLPGGRSISGANVLT
v_call: TRBV30; clone_size: -; cdr3_length: 13; j_call: TRBJ2-7; cdr3_aa: AWSVLGGFSSEQY
v_call: TRBV9; clone_size: -; cdr3_length: 11; j_call: TRBJ1-2; cdr3_aa: ASSGGGNYGYT
v_call: TRBV11-2; clone_size: -; cdr3_length: 12; j_call: TRBJ1-1; cdr3_aa: ASSLSGVGTEAF
v_call: TRBV7-2; clone_size: -; cdr3_length: 11; j_call: TRBJ1-1; cdr3_aa: ASSRVGNTEAF
v_call: TRBV5-4; clone_size: -; cdr3_length: 14; j_call: TRBJ2-5; cdr3_aa: ASSLDSTSFRETQY
v_call: TRBV3-1/TRBV3-2; clone_size: -; cdr3_length: 10; j_call: TRBJ1-5; cdr3_aa: ASSQGRQPQH
v_call: TRBV3-1/TRBV3-2; clone_size: -; cdr3_length: 12; j_call: TRBJ1-2; cdr3_aa: ASSQGPNSKGYT
v_call: TRBV13; clone_size: -; cdr3_length: 15; j_call: TRBJ2-7; cdr3_aa: ASSLGRLAGGQREQY
v_call: TRBV12-5; clone_size: once; cdr3_length: 13; j_call: TRBJ1-1; cdr3_aa: ASGLPLTGGAEAF
v_call: TRBV27; clone_size: -; cdr3_length: 11; j_call: TRBJ1-2; cdr3_aa: ASSPEAFYGYT
v_call: TRBV18; clone_size: -; cdr3_length: 10; j_call: TRBJ1-3; cdr3_aa: ASSPPGNTIY
v_call: TRBV4-3; clone_size: -; cdr3_length: 10; j_call: TRBJ1-2; cdr3_aa: ASSQDYRGYT
v_call: TRBV2; clone_size: -; cdr3_length: 12; j_call: TRBJ1-1; cdr3_aa: ASSAVRANTEAF
v_call: TRBV2; clone_size: -; cdr3_length: 12; j_call: TRBJ1-1; cdr3_aa: ASRLVGGITEAF
v_call: TRBV7-3; clone_size: -; cdr3_length: 12; j_call: TRBJ2-7; cdr3_aa: ASSSGTGRHEQY
v_call: TRBV2; clone_size: few; cdr3_length: 12; j_call: TRBJ2-3; cdr3_aa: ASSEATDADTQY
v_call: TRBV11-1; clone_size: -; cdr3_length: 14; j_call: TRBJ2-3; cdr3_aa: ASSYQQGRLGDTQY
v_call: TRBV4-2; clone_size: -; cdr3_length: 8; j_call: TRBJ2-3; cdr3_aa: ASSADTQY
v_call: TRBV9; clone_size: -; cdr3_length: 14; j_call: TRBJ1-4; cdr3_aa: ASSVDLGDPNEKLF
v_call: TRBV28; clone_size: -; cdr3_length: 12; j_call: TRBJ2-7; cdr3_aa: ASSPSGQGHEQY
v_call: TRBV10-2; clone_size: -; cdr3_length: 12; j_call: TRBJ1-1; cdr3_aa: ASRPTGENTEAF
v_call: TRBV3-1/TRBV3-2; clone_size: -; cdr3_length: 15; j_call: TRBJ1-2; cdr3_aa: ASSQSGPSGGNYGYT
v_call: TRBV19; clone_size: -; cdr3_length: 12; j_call: TRBJ2-3; cdr3_aa: ASSFRSSTDTQY
v_call: TRBV30; clone_size: -; cdr3_length: 11; j_call: TRBJ2-7; cdr3_aa: AQLGRRGGEQY
v_call: TRBV14; clone_size: once; cdr3_length: 12; j_call: TRBJ2-2; cdr3_aa: ASSQQGLTGELF
v_call: TRBV6-5; clone_size: once; cdr3_length: 12; j_call: TRBJ1-2; cdr3_aa: ASSQTGQNYGYT
v_call: TRBV12-3/TRBV12-4; clone_size: -; cdr3_length: 11; j_call: TRBJ1-3; cdr3_aa: ASRPPEGNTIY
v_call: TRBV3-1/TRBV3-2; clone_size: -; cdr3_length: 13; j_call: TRBJ2-5; cdr3_aa: ARNLSGGDQETQY